The text below deals with one T cell receptor beta chain. The V end was cut by 0 bases, the J end by 4 bases, with 13 bases between. The length of the CDR3 is 15 residues. Per germline, CDR1 SGHRS and CDR2 YFSETQ. The data were obtained in a study of blood T cell repertoires in COVID-19. The wider study: T cells, B-cell-depleted T cells, or PBMCs supplied cDNA or gDNA.

Measured with immunoSEQ multiplex PCR; TCRdb has only the in-frame clones, and not every one. The data hold hundreds of thousands of clones, with about 80% observed a single time. The sequenced sample was peripheral blood. The chain employs TRBV5-1 and TRBJ1-2; TRBD1 is a possible D gene (6 bases). The sequence was obtained from a woman aged 80 or older with acute or convalescent COVID-19. CDR3 amino acids: CASSLDGGHSYGYTF. CDR3 in DNA: TGCGCCAGCAGCTTGGATGGGGGCCATTCCTATGGCTACACCTTC.